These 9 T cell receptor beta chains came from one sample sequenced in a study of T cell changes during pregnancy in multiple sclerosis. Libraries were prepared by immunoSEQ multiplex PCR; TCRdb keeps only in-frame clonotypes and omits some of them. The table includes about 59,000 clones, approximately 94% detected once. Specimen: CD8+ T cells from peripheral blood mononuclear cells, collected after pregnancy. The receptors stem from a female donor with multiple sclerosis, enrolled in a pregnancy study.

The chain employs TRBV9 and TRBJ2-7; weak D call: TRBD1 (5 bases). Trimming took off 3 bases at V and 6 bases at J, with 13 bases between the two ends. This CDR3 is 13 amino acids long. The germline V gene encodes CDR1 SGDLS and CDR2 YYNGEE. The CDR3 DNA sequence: TGTGCCAGCAGCGCAGGGATAAAAAGCGAGCAGTACTTC. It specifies CASSAGIKSEQYF.

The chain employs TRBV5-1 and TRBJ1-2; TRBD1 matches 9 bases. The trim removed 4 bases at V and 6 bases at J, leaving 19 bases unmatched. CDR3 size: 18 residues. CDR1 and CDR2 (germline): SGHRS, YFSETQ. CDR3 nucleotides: TGCGCCAGCAGCCCAGTCCCGGGACAGGGAAAGGCCTCCCATGGCTACACCTTC. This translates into CASSPVPGQGKASHGYTF. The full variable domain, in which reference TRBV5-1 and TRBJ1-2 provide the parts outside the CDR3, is KAGVTQTPRYLIKTRGQQVTLSCSPISGHRSVSWYQQTPGQGLQFLFEYFSETQRNKGNFPGRFSGRQFSNSRSEMNVSTLELGDSALYLCASSPVPGQGKASHGYTFGSGTRLTVV.

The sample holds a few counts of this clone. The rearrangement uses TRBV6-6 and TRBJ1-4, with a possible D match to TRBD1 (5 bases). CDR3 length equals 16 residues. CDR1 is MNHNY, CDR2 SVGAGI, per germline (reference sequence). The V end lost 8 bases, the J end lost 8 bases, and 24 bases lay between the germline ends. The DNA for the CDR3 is TGTGCCAGCTCTACGGGTTTGAGACAGAAGTTGGAAAAACTGTTTTTT. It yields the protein CASSTGLRQKLEKLFF.

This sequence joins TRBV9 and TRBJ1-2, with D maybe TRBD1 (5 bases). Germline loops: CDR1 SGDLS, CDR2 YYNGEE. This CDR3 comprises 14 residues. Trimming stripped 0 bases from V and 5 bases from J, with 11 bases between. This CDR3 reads CASSVATGVYGYTF. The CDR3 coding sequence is TGTGCCAGCAGCGTAGCTACAGGCGTATATGGCTACACCTTC. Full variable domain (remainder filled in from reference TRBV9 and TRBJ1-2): DSGVTQTPKHLITATGQRVTLRCSPRSGDLSVYWYQQSLDQGLQFLIQYYNGEERAKGNILERFSAQQFPDLHSELNLSSLELGDSALYFCASSVATGVYGYTFGSGTRLTVV.

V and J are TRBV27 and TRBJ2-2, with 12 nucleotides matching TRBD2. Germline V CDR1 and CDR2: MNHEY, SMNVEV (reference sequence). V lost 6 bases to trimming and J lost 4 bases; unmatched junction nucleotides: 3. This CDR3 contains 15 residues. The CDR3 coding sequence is TGTGCCAGCAGCCTAGCGGGAGGGGTCACCGGGGAGCTGTTTTTT. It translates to CASSLAGGVTGELFF.

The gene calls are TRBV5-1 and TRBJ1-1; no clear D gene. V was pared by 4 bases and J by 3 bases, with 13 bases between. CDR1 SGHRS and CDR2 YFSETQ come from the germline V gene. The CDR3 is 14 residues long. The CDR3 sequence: CASSREQKDTEAFF. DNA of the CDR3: TGCGCCAGCAGCAGGGAGCAGAAGGACACTGAAGCTTTCTTT.

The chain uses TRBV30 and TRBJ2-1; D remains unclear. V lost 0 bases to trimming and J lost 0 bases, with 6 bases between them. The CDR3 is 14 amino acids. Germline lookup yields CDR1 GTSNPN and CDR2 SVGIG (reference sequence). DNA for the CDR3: TGTGCCTGGAGTGTGGAGAGCTCCTACAATGAGCAGTTCTTC. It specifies CAWSVESSYNEQFF.

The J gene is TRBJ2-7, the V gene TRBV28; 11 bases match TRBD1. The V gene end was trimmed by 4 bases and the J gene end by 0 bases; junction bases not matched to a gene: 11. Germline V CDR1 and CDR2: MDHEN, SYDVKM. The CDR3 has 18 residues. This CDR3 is CASSSPSAGTGGSYEQYF. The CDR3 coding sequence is TGTGCCAGCAGTTCCCCCTCTGCTGGGACAGGGGGCTCCTACGAGCAGTACTTC. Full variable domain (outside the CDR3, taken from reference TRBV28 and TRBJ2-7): DVKVTQSSRYLVKRTGEKVFLECVQDMDHENMFWYRQDPGLGLRLIYFSYDVKMKEKGDIPEGYSVSREKKERFSLILESASTNQTSMYLCASSSPSAGTGGSYEQYFGPGTRLTVT.

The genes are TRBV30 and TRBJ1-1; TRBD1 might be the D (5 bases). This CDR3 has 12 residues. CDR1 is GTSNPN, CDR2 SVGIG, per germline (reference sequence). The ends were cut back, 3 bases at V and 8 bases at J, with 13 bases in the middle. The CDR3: CAWSLGGSEAFF. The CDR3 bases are TGTGCCTGGAGCCTGGGGGGTTCCGAAGCTTTCTTT. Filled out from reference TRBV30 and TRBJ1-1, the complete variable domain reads SQTIHQWPATLVQPVGSPLSLECTVEGTSNPNLYWYRQAAGRGLQLLFYSVGIGQISSEVPQNLSASRPQDRQFILSSKKLLLSDSGFYLCAWSLGGSEAFFGQGTRLTVV.